This T cell receptor beta chain derives from a study of OX40 agonist ivuxolimab in advanced cancers. Study-wide points: Antigen specificity of clonally expanded peripheral T cells was not established. The mean number of expanded clones was higher in CD8+ T cells than in CD4+.

The germline V gene has CDR1 SGHTS and CDR2 YDEGEE. Trimming took 2 bases from V and 3 from J, leaving 8 bases between them. The CDR3 spans 13 residues. Concerning this clone itself: Its antigen remains unidentified.

Sequenced by immunoSEQ multiplex PCR; TCRdb stores in-frame clones only, minus some. The sample holds tens of thousands of clones, 89% seen once. The chain carries TRBV5-8 and TRBJ2-5; a possible D gene is TRBD1 (6 bases). This specimen consisted of CD4+ or CD8+ T cells sorted from blood, obtained in a trial of the OX40 agonist ivuxolimab. The TCR comes from an adult with an advanced solid tumor such as melanoma, head and neck, liver or kidney cancer. CDR3 loop: CASSFNREETQYF. The CDR3 DNA follows: TGTGCCAGCAGCTTTAACAGGGAAGAGACCCAGTACTTC.